The clone carrying this T cell receptor (beta chain) was seen just once. The data were taken from a study of blood T cell repertoires in COVID-19. Study details: Donors in the United States, Italy and Spain gave samples during acute or convalescent COVID-19.

Data came from immunoSEQ multiplex PCR; TCRdb stores just in-frame clones and leaves some out. The repertoire holds over 100,000 clones, with roughly 86% as singletons. The Seattle site enrolled patients during active infection and followed them longitudinally. Germline CDR1 and CDR2: MDHEN and SYDVKM. The CDR3 covers 15 residues. The V gene is TRBV28, the J gene TRBJ1-3, with D tentatively TRBD1 (5 bases). The TCR comes from a woman in her sixties or seventies with COVID-19, enrolled during active disease. The sequenced sample was peripheral blood. The CDR3 nucleotides read TGTTCGACTCATAACGGGGGTTCCTCTGGAAACACCATATATTTT. Translation gives CSTHNGGSSGNTIYF. The whole variable domain, remainder taken from reference TRBV28 and TRBJ1-3, is DVKVTQSSRYLVKRTGEKVFLECVQDMDHENMFWYRQDPGLGLRLIYFSYDVKMKEKGDIPEGYSVSREKKERFSLILESASTNQTSMYLCSTHNGGSSGNTIYFGEGSWLTVV.